This T cell receptor beta chain was profiled in a study of graft-versus-host responses after intestinal transplantation. About the study: All recipients were given anti-thymocyte globulin induction, and tacrolimus and steroids were then administered for about three years. Findings and caveats of the study: Early declines in HvG clones that occurred post-transplant were associated with peak circulating GvH clone levels. Those patients showing graft-donor T cell macrochimerism displayed high graft-versus-host to host-versus-graft clonal ratios in allografts.

This CDR3 is 14 amino acids long. CDR1 and CDR2 (germline): MNHEY, SMNVEV (reference sequence). After removal of 2 bases from V and 7 bases from J, the junction contained 7 bases not matched to a gene. Note on this clone: What it binds is not known.

TCRdb's table, derived via immunoSEQ multiplex PCR, lists solely in-frame clones and lacks some. The table has fewer than 95,000 clones, approximately 92% seen once; the top ten hold 0.4% to 0.6%. V usage is TRBV27 and J usage is TRBJ2-5, with 7 bases fitting TRBD1. This TCR was recovered from a human donor who received an intestinal transplant. The sequencing used unstimulated CD8+ T cells sorted from spleen or lymph node cells, collected before intestinal transplant. This CDR3 reads CASSLVRQGGTQYF. Here the CDR3 DNA reads TGTGCCAGCAGTTTAGTCAGACAGGGCGGGACCCAGTACTTC.